The present T cell receptor beta chain was sequenced within a study of T cell responses to AZD1222 COVID-19 vaccine. Study-level results: Donors skewed white British and female; clonal diversity was possibly underestimated. Every sample of the repertoires postdated the peak T cell response. Spike-specific TCR breadth and depth went up after people got two AZD1222 doses.

V lost 1 base and J 4 bases, leaving 13 bases between the germline ends. The CDR3 sequence is 15 residues long. Germline CDR1 is SNHLY and CDR2 is FYNNEI. Sequenced by immunoSEQ multiplex PCR; TCRdb stores in-frame clones only, minus some. The sample lists 85,000 to 120,000 clones, approximately 84% occurring once. Of note for this clone: Its matching antigen is unknown.

The sample consisted of peripheral blood, taken on day 0 of AZD1222 vaccination. This TCR derives from an adult in good health. The V call is TRBV2, the J call TRBJ1-1; a weak D match, TRBD1 (5 bases). This CDR3 reads CASSEEVRGATEAFF. CDR3 DNA: TGTGCCAGCAGTGAAGAGGTCCGCGGGGCCACTGAAGCTTTCTTT.